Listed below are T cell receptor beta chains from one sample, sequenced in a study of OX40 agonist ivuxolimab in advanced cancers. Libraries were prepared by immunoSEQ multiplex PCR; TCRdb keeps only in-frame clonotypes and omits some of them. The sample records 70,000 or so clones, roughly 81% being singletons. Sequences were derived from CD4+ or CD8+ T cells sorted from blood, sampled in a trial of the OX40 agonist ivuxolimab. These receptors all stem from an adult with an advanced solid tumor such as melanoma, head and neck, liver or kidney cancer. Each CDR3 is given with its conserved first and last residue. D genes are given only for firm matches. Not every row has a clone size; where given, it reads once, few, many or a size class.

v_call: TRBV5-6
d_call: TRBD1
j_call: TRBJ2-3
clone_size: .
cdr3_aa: CASSFSGTVSFTDTQYF
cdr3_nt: TGTGCCAGCAGCTTCTCCGGGACAGTTAGTTTCACAGATACGCAGTATTTT

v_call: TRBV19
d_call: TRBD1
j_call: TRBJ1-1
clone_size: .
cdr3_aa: CASTLQGLNTEAFF
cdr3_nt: TGTGCCAGTACCCTACAGGGGCTGAACACTGAAGCTTTCTTT

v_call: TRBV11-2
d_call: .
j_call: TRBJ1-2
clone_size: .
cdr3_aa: CASSQDRYGYTF
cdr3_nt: TGTGCCAGCAGCCAGGACAGATATGGCTACACCTTC

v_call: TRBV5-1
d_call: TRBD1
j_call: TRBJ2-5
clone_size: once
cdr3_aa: CASSLAPGQGEETQYF
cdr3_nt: TGCGCCAGCAGCTTGGCACCGGGACAGGGGGAAGAGACCCAGTACTTC

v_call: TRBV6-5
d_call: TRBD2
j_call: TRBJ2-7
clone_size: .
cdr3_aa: CASRPPASGAYEQYF
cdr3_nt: TGTGCCAGCAGACCGCCGGCTAGCGGGGCCTACGAGCAGTACTTC

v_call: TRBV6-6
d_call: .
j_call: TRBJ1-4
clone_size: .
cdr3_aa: CASSPTGTFEKLFF
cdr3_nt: TGTGCCAGCAGCCCTACAGGGACTTTTGAAAAACTGTTTTTT

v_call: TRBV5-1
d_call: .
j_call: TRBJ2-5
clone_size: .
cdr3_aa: CASRTGIQVGETQYF
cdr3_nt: TGCGCCAGCAGGACCGGGATACAGGTAGGAGAGACCCAGTACTTC

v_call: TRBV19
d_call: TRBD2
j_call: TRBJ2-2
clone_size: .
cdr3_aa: CASRTSGTDTGELFF
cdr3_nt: TGTGCCAGTAGGACTAGCGGGACCGACACCGGGGAGCTGTTTTTT

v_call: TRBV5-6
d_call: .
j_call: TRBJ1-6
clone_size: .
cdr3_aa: CASSLDSAVHF
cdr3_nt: TGTGCCAGCAGCTTAGACAGCGCCGTACACTTT

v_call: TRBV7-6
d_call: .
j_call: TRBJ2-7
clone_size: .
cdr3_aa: CASSLKAGSSYEQYF
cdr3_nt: TGTGCCAGCAGCTTAAAGGCAGGGAGCTCCTACGAGCAGTACTTC

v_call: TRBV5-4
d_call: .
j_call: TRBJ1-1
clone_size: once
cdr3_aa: CASSLGLQGAGAEAFF
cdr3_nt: TGTGCCAGCAGCTTGGGTCTACAGGGAGCTGGGGCTGAAGCTTTCTTT

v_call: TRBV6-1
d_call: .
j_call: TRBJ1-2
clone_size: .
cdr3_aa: CASIPRGGDGYTF
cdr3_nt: TGTGCCAGCATCCCGAGGGGGGGGGATGGCTACACCTTC

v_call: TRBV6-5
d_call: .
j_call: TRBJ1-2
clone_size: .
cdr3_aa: CASSYSAGYGYTF
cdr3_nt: TGTGCCAGCAGTTACTCGGCCGGCTATGGCTACACCTTC

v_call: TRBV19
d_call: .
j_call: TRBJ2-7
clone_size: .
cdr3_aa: CASSQYSYEQYF
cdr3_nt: TGTGCCAGTAGTCAGTATTCCTACGAGCAGTACTTC